The entry that follows covers one TCR beta chain sequence. Some clones are missing from TCRdb's copy, which holds only in-frame ones; the method was immunoSEQ multiplex PCR. The table lists more than 90,000 clones, 90% of them singletons. This entry belongs to a study of T cell responses to AZD1222 COVID-19 vaccine. Study details: Pooled samples include second doses given at about 4 or 12 weeks.

The CDR3 is 11 amino acids. Looked up from germline, CDR1 is MNHEY and CDR2 is SMNVEV (reference sequence). Deletions cut 3 bases from V and 6 bases from J, with 4 bases between. This clonotype originated in an adult in good health. The chain employs TRBV27 and TRBJ2-3; D gene unclear. Sequenced material: peripheral blood, taken on day 0 of AZD1222 vaccination. CDR3 sequence reads: CASSLGDTQYF. Written as DNA, the CDR3 is TGTGCCAGCAGTTTGGGGGATACGCAGTATTTT.